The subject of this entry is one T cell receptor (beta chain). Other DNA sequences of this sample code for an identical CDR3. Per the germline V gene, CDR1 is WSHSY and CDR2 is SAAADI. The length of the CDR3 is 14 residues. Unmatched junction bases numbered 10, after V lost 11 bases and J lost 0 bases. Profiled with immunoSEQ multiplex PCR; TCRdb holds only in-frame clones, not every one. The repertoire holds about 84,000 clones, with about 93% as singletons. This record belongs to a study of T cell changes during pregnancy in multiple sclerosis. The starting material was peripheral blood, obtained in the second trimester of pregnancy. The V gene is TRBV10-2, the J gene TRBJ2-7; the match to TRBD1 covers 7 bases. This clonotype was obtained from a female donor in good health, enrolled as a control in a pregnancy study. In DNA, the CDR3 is TGCGCCGTAACTCGGGACAGATACTCCTACGAGCAGTACTTC. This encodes CAVTRDRYSYEQYF.